This paragraph reports one T cell receptor beta chain. This clonotype showed up just a few times. The antigen it binds to is not known. No clone much larger than this one lies a single base away; base qualities are absent. TRIzol reagent was used to extract blood RNA from unsorted whole blood, while the DNeasy Blood & Tissue kit provided the germline DNA. At the time of sampling, the patients had chronic HBV infection and had not received any treatment. Before surgery, 4 to 5 milliliters of peripheral blood were collected into K2EDTA tubes. The sample comes from a study of tumor-infiltrating lymphocytes in primary liver carcinoma (dated by TCRdb to about 2017). At the level of the whole study: About 5 patients with histopathologically diagnosed primary liver carcinoma underwent surgical resection in China between 2015 and early 2016. Hepatocellular carcinoma (four) or combined HCC and intrahepatic cholangiocarcinoma (one) was present in the five patients, who were three men and two women aged 30 to 69 years. Tumors of the five patients were stage T1-T3 N0M0 with maximum diameters of about 4.2 to 10 cm. Each sample produced about 3.5 to 7.5 million productive TCRbeta reads, and read depth showed no significant difference between tissue types. Across five regions of each liver tumor, along with adjacent normal tissue and blood, the study brought together TCRbeta repertoire sequencing, expression microarrays and whole-exome sequencing. A total of about 35 specimens from 5 patients, comprising 25 or so tumor regions, 5 adjacent noncancerous liver tissues and 5 peripheral blood samples, were covered by TCRbeta repertoire sequencing. Reproducibility between technical replicate repertoires was high, with correlation coefficients above 0.98 and mean shared-clone rates approximately 0.91. Summary of the overall study and its limitations: With just 4 or 5 patients in the study, the authors point out that the findings should be validated in a larger study. Only the TCR beta chain was sequenced, which likely underestimates true repertoire diversity because unpaired alpha chains were not captured. The top 250 clones made up a significantly larger repertoire fraction in tumors than in blood (p = 0.039). Comparison of CD4+ and CD8+ T cell repertoires was precluded by the use of bulk unsorted samples. Repertoire overlap was found to be higher between tumor regions (mean around 35%) than between tumor-adjacent (around 17%) or tumor-blood (around 15%) pairs, consistent with antigen-driven expansion.

A constant-region primer and ProtoScript II reverse transcriptase were used to reverse-transcribe TCRbeta-specific cDNA from around 530 ng total RNA. Construction of the TCRbeta libraries relied on three nested rounds of multiplex PCR, following a slightly modified ARM-PCR procedure. Sample barcodes and Illumina adapters were added in a final 25-cycle PCR using Deep VentR polymerase. Before sequencing, amplicons between 200 and 500 bp were purified from gel using a QIAquick gel extraction kit. TCRbeta amplicons were sequenced on an Illumina HiSeq 2500 with 250-bp paired-end reads. For the original study's pipeline: To recover full CDR3 sequences, reads were quality-trimmed using Trimmomatic v0.33 and paired reads were then merged using FLASH v1.2.11. V, D and J germline segments were assigned to the rearranged TCRbeta sequences by MiGEC v1.2.1b. Clonotype statistics, along with Shannon-Wiener diversity indices, were calculated using VDJtools v1.0.0. To reduce sampling bias, subsequent analyses other than the diversity analysis used only the 250 most abundant clonotypes in each sample. TCRdb itself trimmed the public reads at Q25 with fastp, ran MiXCR and retained productive beta chains. Each CDR3 protein gets just one entry, which takes the most common genes and DNA from the rows behind it. TCRdb, not the authors, supplied the V and J calls. This sample gives approximately 330,000 distinct CDR3 sequences in total; about 65% of them show up just once. Of the sample, roughly 6% falls within the top ten clones.

The clonotype was recovered from a man aged 35-49 years with primary liver carcinoma and hepatitis B virus infection. Sequenced input: peripheral blood.

The CDR3 protein: CASSDPSGEPYEQYF. At the DNA level, the sequence is TGTGCCAGCAGTGATCCCAGCGGAGAACCCTACGAGCAGTACTTC. The sequence is built from TRBV6-1 and TRBJ2-7; a tentative D call is TRBD2 (5 bases match). Deletion took 3 bases off V and 2 bases off J, with a span of 14 bases between the germline ends. CDR1 and CDR2 are read off the germline V gene as MNHNS and SASEGT. The CDR3 measures 15 amino acids from cysteine to phenylalanine. Just the 45-base CDR3 DNA is kept, in frame starting at base 1.